A single sample gave rise to the 20 T cell receptor beta chains below, sequenced in a study of regulatory T cells in long-lasting Graves disease. Time point of the sample: newly diagnosed GD, antithyroid drugs for less than 3 months. PBMC RNA served as the TCR library source. According to the study, TCR beta libraries were built with iRepertoire HTBI primers and CDR3-region Arm-PCR. TCRdb analysed the multiplex PCR reads with MiXCR anew, one entry per CDR3 protein. Among about 540,000 distinct CDR3 sequences, roughly 14% were seen once, and the ten largest hold roughly a tenth. The sample also formed part of further work on T cells in Graves' hyperthyroidism and ophthalmopathy.

The sample here was peripheral blood mononuclear cells (PBMCs), taken at new diagnosis, from a patient treated with antithyroid drugs. The receptors derive from a young man with Graves disease.

Many counts were recorded for this clonotype. This sequence joins TRBV7-2 and TRBJ2-1; D gene unclear. V lost 5 bases and J 3 bases, leaving 11 bases between the germline ends. Germline V gives CDR1 SGHTA, CDR2 FQGNSA. The CDR3 covers 14 residues. The CDR3 bases are TGTGCCAGCAGCCCCGGGTCGCTCTACAATGAGCAGTTCTTC. Translating gives CASSPGSLYNEQFF. The full variable domain, with the rest looked up from reference TRBV7-2 and TRBJ2-1, is GAGVSQSPSNKVTEKGKDVELRCDPISGHTALYWYRQSLGQGLEFLIYFQGNSAPDKSGLPSDRFSAERTGGSVSTLTIQRTQQEDSAVYLCASSPGSLYNEQFFGPGTRLTVL.

The chain has TRBV24-1 and TRBJ2-7; TRBD1 might be the D (5 bases). V lost 3 bases and J 7 bases, leaving 18 bases between the germline ends. The CDR3 is 15 amino acids. CDR1 is KGHDR, CDR2 SFDVKD, per germline. CDR3 nucleotides: TGTGCCACCAGTGATACTGACAGAGCTACGAGGGAGCAGTACTTC. Amino acids: CATSDTDRATREQYF.

This clonotype came up many times. The V and J genes are TRBV12-5 and TRBJ2-6; 9 nucleotides agree with TRBD1. The CDR3 sequence is 17 residues long. CDR1 LGHNT and CDR2 FRNRAP come from the germline V gene. Losses at the gene ends were 1 base for V and 5 bases for J; bases not matched to a gene: 6. The CDR3 region is CASGLAVQGARANVLTF. The CDR3 DNA reads as TGTGCTAGTGGTTTGGCCGTACAGGGGGCTCGGGCCAACGTCCTGACTTTC.

This clonotype was counted ten times or more. The chain is built from TRBV2 and TRBJ2-7; unclear D gene. V shed 6 bases and J shed 0 bases, with 6 bases lying between them. The CDR3 has 12 amino acids. Germline CDR1 reads SNHLY; CDR2 reads FYNNEI. Here the CDR3 reads CASRQNSYEQYF. CDR3 bases: TGTGCCAGCAGACAGAACTCCTACGAGCAGTACTTC.

V usage is TRBV7-2 and J usage is TRBJ2-1, with 16 bases matching TRBD2. This CDR3 is built from 18 residues. The V gene's germline CDR1 is SGHTA and CDR2 FQGNSA. The V and J ends lost 6 bases and 0 bases, in that order; junction bases with no gene match: 5. CDR3 in amino acids: CASRAGLAGGSSYNEQFF. Written as DNA, the CDR3 is TGTGCCAGCAGGGCGGGACTAGCGGGAGGGAGCTCCTACAATGAGCAGTTCTTC.

Turning to this clonotype: This could be a read error, since a much larger clone is one nucleotide away. The chain links TRBV20-1 to TRBJ2-2; 7 nucleotides align to TRBD2. The length of the CDR3 is 14 residues. The germline CDR1 and CDR2 sequences are DFQATT and SNEGSKA (reference sequence). Written as DNA, the CDR3 is TGCGGTGCTAGGCGGGAGATAAATACCGGGGAGCTGTTTTTT. Amino acids: CGARREINTGELFF.

This clonotype was seen repeatedly, ten times or more. V gene TRBV2 combines with J gene TRBJ2-4; D unclear. V lost 5 bases to trimming and J lost 6 bases, with 11 bases between them. This CDR3 has 13 amino acids. The germline V gene has CDR1 SNHLY and CDR2 FYNNEI. CDR3 in amino acids: CASSTRAGNIQYF. The CDR3 DNA follows: TGTGCCAGCAGTACTCGGGCAGGAAACATTCAGTACTTC.

This clonotype was recorded many times. The rearrangement links TRBV7-2 to TRBJ2-3; a possible D gene is TRBD2 (6 bases). Trimming cost V 6 bases and J 4 bases, with 11 bases left between them. CDR1 is SGHTA, CDR2 FQGNSA, per germline. There are 13 residues in the CDR3. The CDR3 DNA follows: TGTGCCAGCAGTTTTGGAGGGTCAGATACGCAGTATTTT. Protein sequence: CASSFGGSDTQYF.

The table lists this clonotype with a few counts. The chain joins TRBV20-1 to TRBJ1-1; the D is unclear. Germline lookup yields CDR1 DFQATT and CDR2 SNEGSKA (reference sequence). This CDR3 is 12 amino acids long. Between the trimmed V and J ends, which lost 5 bases and 2 bases, there was a span of 9 bases. CDR3 sequence (DNA): TGCAGTGCTCCTTCAGTTAACACTGAAGCTTTCTTT. It is translated as CSAPSVNTEAFF.

This clonotype was found many times. The rearrangement uses TRBV12-3 or TRBV12-4 and TRBJ1-2; perhaps TRBD1 as D (6 bases). V lost 5 bases to trimming and J lost 10 bases, with 17 bases between them. The CDR3 loop spans 13 amino acids. CDR3 region: CASSTLNRDSYTF. CDR3 sequence (DNA): TGTGCCAGCAGTACCCTTAACAGGGATTCCTACACCTTC.

Many counts were recorded for this clonotype. This chain links TRBV4-1 with TRBJ2-1; 11 bases agree with TRBD2. The V gene end was trimmed by 4 bases and the J gene end by 6 bases; junction bases not matched to a gene: 5. This CDR3 spans 15 amino acids. Germline CDR1 and CDR2: MGHRA and YSYEKL. The CDR3: CASSPLGLAVNEQFF. As DNA, the CDR3 is TGCGCCAGCAGCCCCTTGGGACTAGCGGTCAATGAGCAGTTCTTC.

The chain combines TRBV30 with TRBJ2-7; 8 bases line up with TRBD1. V lost 0 bases to trimming and J lost 2 bases; unmatched junction nucleotides: 9. Germline loops: CDR1 GTSNPN, CDR2 SVGIG (reference sequence). The CDR3 has 16 residues. In DNA, the CDR3 is TGTGCCTGGAGTGTAATCAGCTGGGACAGGACCTACGAGCAGTACTTC. Its translation is CAWSVISWDRTYEQYF.

This clonotype was picked up many times. The chain uses TRBV12-3 or TRBV12-4 and TRBJ2-1; 8 nucleotides line up with TRBD1. This CDR3 region has 14 residues. V dropped 7 bases and J dropped 1; count of bases not matched to a gene: 3. This CDR3 is CASIRQGSYNEQFF. CDR3 nucleotide sequence: TGTGCCAGCATCCGACAGGGGTCCTACAATGAGCAGTTCTTC.

There are many counts of this clonotype. This chain connects TRBV19 to TRBJ1-1; TRBD1 might be the D (6 bases). This CDR3 comprises 16 residues. Looked up from germline, CDR1 is LNHDA and CDR2 is SQIVND (reference sequence). The V gene lost 4 bases and the J gene lost 5 bases, with 20 bases spanning the gap. DNA for the CDR3: TGTGCCAGTAGTACGGGGGCAGGGTCTCTTTCGACTGAAGCTTTCTTT. Amino acids: CASSTGAGSLSTEAFF.

This clonotype has a count of ten or more. The genes are TRBV20-1 and TRBJ2-1; possible D gene TRBD2, 6 bases. CDR1 DFQATT and CDR2 SNEGSKA come from the germline V gene (reference sequence). The CDR3 is made up of 11 amino acids. The DNA of the CDR3 is TGCAGCACCTCCCCGGGAGACCGGCAGTTCTTC. This gives the protein CSTSPGDRQFF.

This clonotype was recorded at least ten times. The chain links TRBV12-3 or TRBV12-4 to TRBJ1-2; unclear D gene. Trimming left V 6 bases short and J 6 bases short, with 14 bases between. The CDR3 is 13 residues long. CDR3 nucleotide sequence: TGTGCCAGCAGCCCCCCCGCCGCTAATGGCTACACCTTC. Its translation is CASSPPAANGYTF.

This clonotype appeared many times. At one boundary the junction diverges from the germline segment, which might be a read error. V is TRBV12-3 or TRBV12-4 and J is TRBJ2-4; D is uncertain. The CDR3 is 14 amino acids. The CDR3 is CASSLVPSKTIQYF. The CDR3 DNA is TGTGCCAGCAGTTTGGTCCCTTCGAAAACCATTCAGTACTTC.

The genes are TRBV3-1 and TRBJ2-7; 10 nucleotides match TRBD2. CDR1 is LGHDT and CDR2 is YNNKEL in the germline V gene (reference sequence). The CDR3 totals 18 residues. V lost 1 base to trimming and J lost 2 bases; unmatched junction nucleotides: 11. The CDR3 DNA sequence: TGTGCCAGCAGCCAAGGTGGGAGTTCGGGACTAGCGACCTACGAGCAGTACTTC. Encoded protein: CASSQGGSSGLATYEQYF.

The DNA of the CDR3 is TGTGCCAGCAGCGACAGGAATAACTATGGCTACACCTTC. Its protein product is CASSDRNNYGYTF. The chain recombines TRBV6-1 with TRBJ1-2; weak D call: TRBD1 (6 bases). This CDR3 is built from 13 residues. The germline CDR1 and CDR2 sequences are MNHNS and SASEGT. The V end lost 6 bases, the J end lost 1 base, and 9 bases lay between the germline ends.

V usage is TRBV12-3 or TRBV12-4 and J usage is TRBJ2-7; the match to TRBD2 covers 15 bases. V dropped 3 bases and J dropped 7; count of bases not matched to a gene: 4. The CDR3 consists of 15 residues. The CDR3 nucleotides read TGTGCCAGCAGTTTTGGACTAGCGGGAGGGTGGGAGCAGTACTTC. Encoded protein: CASSFGLAGGWEQYF.